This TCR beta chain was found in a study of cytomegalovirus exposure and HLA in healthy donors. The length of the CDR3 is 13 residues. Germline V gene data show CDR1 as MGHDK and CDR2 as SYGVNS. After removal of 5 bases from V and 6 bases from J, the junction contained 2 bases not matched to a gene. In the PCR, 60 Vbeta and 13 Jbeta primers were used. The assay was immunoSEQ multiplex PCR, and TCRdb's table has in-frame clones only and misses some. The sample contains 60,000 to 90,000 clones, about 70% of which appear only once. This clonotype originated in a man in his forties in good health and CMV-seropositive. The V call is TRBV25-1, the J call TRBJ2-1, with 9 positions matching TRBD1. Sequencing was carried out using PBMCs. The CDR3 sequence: CASSLQGANEQFF. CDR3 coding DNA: TGTGCCAGCAGTTTACAGGGGGCCAATGAGCAGTTCTTC.